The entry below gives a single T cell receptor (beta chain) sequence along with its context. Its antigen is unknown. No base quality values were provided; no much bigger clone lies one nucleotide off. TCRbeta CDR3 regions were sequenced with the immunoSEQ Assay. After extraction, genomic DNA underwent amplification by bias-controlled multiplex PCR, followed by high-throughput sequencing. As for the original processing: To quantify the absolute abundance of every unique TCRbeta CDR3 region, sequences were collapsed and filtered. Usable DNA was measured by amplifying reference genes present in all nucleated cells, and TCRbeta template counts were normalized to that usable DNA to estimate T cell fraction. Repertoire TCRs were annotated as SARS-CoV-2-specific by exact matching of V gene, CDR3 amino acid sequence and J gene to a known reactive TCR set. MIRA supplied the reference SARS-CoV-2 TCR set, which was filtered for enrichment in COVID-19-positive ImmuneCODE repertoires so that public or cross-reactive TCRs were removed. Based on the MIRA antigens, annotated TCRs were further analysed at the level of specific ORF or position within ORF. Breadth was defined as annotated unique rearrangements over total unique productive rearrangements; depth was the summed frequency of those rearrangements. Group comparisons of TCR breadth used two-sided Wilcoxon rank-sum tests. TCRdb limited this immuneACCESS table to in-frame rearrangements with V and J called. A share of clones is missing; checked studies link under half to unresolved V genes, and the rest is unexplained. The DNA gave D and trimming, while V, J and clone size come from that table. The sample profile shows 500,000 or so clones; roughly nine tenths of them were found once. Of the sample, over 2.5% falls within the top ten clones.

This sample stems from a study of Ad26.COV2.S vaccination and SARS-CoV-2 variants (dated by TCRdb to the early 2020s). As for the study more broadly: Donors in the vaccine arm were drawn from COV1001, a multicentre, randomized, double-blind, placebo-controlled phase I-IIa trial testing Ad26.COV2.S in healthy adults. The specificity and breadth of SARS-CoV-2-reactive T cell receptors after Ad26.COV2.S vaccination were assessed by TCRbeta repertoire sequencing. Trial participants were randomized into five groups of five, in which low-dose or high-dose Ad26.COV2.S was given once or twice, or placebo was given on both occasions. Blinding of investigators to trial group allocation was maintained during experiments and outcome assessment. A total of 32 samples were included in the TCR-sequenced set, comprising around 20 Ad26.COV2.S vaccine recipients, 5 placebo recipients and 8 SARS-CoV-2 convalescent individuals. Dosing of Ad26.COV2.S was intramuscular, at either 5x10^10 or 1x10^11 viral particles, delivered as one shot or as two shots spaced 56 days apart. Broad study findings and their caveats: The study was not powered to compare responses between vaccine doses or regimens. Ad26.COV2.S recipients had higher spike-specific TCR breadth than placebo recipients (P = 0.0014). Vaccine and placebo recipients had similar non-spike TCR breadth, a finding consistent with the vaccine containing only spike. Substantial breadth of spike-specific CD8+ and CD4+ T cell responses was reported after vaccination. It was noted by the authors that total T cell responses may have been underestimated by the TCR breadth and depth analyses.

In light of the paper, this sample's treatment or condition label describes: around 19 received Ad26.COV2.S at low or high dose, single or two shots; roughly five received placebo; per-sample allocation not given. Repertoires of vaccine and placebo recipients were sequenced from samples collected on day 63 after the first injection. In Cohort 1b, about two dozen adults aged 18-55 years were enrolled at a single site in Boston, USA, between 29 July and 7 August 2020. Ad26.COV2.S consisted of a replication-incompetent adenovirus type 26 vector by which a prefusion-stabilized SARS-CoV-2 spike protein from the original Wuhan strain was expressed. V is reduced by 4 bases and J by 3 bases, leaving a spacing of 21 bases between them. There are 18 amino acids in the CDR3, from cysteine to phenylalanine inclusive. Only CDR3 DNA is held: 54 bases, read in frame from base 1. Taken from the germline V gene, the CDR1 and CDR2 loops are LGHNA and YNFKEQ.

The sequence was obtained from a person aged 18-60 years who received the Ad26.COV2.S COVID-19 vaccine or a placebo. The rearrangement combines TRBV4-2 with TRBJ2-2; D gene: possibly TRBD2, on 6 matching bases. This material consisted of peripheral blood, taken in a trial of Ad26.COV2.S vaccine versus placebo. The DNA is TGTGCCAGCAGCCCCTCCTCACTAGCCTGGTCAGACACCGGGGAGCTGTTTTTT. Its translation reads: CASSPSSLAWSDTGELFF.